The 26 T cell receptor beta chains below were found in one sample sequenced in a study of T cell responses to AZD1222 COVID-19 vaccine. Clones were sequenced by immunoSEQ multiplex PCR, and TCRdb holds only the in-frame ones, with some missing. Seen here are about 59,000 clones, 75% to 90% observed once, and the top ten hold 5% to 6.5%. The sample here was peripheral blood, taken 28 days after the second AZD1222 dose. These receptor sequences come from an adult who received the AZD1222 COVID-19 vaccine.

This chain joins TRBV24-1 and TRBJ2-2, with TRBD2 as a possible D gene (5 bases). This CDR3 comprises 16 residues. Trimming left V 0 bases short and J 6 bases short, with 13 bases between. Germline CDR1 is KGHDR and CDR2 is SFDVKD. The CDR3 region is CATSDLRTGVPGELFF. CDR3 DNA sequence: TGTGCCACCAGTGATTTGCGCACCGGGGTTCCCGGGGAGCTGTTTTTT.

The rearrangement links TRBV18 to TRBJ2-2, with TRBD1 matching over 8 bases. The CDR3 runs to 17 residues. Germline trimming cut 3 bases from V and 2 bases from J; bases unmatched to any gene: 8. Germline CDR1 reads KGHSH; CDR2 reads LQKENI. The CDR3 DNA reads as TGTGCCAGCTCACCTGGGGTAGGGACAGGAAACACCGGGGAGCTGTTTTTT. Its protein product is CASSPGVGTGNTGELFF.

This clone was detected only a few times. The CDR3 nucleotides read TGTGCCAGTAGTGTCCACCGAGTGGGGGGGCGGGTCAATGAGCAGTTCTTC. It specifies CASSVHRVGGRVNEQFF. V usage is TRBV19 and J usage is TRBJ2-1, with TRBD2 as a possible D gene (7 bases). Germline V CDR1 and CDR2: LNHDA, SQIVND (reference sequence). This CDR3 is 17 amino acids long. V was clipped by 5 bases and J by 6 bases, with 23 bases between them.

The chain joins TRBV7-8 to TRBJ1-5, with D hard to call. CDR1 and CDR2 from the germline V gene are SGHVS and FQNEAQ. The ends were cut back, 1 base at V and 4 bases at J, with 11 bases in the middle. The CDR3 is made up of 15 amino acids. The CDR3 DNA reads TGTGCCAGCAGCTTAGGCTTTGGGCAGAATCAGCCCCAGCATTTT. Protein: CASSLGFGQNQPQHF.

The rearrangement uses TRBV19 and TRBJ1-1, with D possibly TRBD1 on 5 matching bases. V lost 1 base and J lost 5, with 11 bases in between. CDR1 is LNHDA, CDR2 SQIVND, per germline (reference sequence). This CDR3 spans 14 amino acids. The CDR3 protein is CASSIGQLGTEAFF. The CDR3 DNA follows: TGTGCCAGTAGTATAGGACAGCTGGGAACTGAAGCTTTCTTT.

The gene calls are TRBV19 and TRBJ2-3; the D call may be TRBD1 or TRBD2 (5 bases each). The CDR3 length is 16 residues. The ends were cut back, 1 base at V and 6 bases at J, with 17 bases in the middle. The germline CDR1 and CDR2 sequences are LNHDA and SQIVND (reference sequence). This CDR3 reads CASSIVQTVRVDTQYF. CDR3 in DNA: TGTGCCAGTAGTATAGTTCAGACAGTGAGGGTGGATACGCAGTATTTT.

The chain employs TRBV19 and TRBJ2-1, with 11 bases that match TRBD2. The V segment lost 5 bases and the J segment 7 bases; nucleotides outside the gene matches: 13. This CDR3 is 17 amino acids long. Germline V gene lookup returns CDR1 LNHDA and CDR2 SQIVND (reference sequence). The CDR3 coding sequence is TGTGCCAGTAGTCCTCTCCTAGGCCTAGCGGGGGGAAATGAGCAGTTCTTC. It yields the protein CASSPLLGLAGGNEQFF.

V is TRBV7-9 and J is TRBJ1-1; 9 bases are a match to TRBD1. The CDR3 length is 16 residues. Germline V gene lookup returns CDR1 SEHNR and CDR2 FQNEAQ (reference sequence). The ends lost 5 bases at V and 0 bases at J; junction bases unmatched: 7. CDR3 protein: CASSPIGQGLNTEAFF. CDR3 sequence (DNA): TGTGCCAGCAGCCCCATTGGACAGGGGCTGAACACTGAAGCTTTCTTT.

The CDR3 spells CATRDDSYGYTF. The CDR3, as DNA: TGTGCCACCAGGGACGACAGCTATGGCTACACCTTC. The V gene is TRBV6-4, the J gene TRBJ1-2, with D possibly TRBD1 on 5 matching bases. The germline V and J ends were trimmed by 10 bases and 4 bases, with 13 bases remaining between them. Germline lookup yields CDR1 MRHNA and CDR2 SNTAGT. The CDR3 has 12 amino acids.

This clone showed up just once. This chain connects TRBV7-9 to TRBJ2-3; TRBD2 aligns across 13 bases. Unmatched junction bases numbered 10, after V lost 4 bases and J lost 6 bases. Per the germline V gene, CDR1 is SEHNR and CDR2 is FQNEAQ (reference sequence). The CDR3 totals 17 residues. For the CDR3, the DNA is TGTGCCAGCAGCTACGGGACTAGCGGGACTCTCGGGGATACGCAGTATTTT. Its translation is CASSYGTSGTLGDTQYF.

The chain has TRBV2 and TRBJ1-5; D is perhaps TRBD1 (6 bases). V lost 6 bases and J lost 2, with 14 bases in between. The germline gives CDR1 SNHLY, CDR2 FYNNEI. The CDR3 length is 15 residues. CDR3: CASSTQGSRNQPQHF. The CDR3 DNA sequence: TGTGCCAGCAGCACACAGGGTTCTCGCAATCAGCCCCAGCATTTT.

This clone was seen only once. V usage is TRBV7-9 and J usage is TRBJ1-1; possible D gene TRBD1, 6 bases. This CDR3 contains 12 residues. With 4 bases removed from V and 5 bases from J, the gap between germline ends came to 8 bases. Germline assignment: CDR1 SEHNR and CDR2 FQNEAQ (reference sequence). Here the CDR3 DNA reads TGTGCCAGCAGCTGGGGGGCAACTGAAGCTTTCTTT. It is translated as CASSWGATEAFF.

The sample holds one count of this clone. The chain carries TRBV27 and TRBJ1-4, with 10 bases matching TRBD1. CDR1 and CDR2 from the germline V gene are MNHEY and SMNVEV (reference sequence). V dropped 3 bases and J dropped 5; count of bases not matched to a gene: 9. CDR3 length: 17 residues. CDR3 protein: CASSFVPGQGRNEKLFF. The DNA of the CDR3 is TGTGCCAGCAGTTTCGTCCCGGGACAGGGGAGGAATGAAAAACTGTTTTTT.

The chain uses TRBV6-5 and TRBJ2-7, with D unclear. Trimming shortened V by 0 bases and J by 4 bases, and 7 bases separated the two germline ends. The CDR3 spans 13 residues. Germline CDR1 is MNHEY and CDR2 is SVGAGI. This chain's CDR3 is CASSYSTGYEQYF. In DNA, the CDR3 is TGTGCCAGCAGTTACTCGACCGGGTACGAGCAGTACTTC.

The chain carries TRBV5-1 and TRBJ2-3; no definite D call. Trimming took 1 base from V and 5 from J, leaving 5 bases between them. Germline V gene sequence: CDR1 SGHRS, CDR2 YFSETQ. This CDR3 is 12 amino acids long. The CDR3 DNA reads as TGCGCCAGCAGCTTGACAGAAGATACGCAGTATTTT. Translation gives CASSLTEDTQYF.

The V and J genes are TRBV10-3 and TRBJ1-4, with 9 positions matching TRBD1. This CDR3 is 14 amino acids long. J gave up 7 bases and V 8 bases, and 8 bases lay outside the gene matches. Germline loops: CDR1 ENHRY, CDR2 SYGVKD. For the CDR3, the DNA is TGTGCCATCGGGGGACAGGGCATGGGTGAAAAACTGTTTTTT. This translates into CAIGGQGMGEKLFF.

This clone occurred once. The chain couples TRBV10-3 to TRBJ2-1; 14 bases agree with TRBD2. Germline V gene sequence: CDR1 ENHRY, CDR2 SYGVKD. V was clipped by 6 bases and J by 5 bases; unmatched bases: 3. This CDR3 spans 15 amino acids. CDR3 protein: CAIRSTSGRDNEQFF. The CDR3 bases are TGTGCCATCAGATCGACTAGCGGGAGGGACAATGAGCAGTTCTTC.

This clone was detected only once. In DNA, the CDR3 is TGCGCCAGCAGGGACAACTCGGGGTATAATTCACCCCTCCACTTT. This translates into CASRDNSGYNSPLHF. The chain combines TRBV10-2 with TRBJ1-6; tentatively, D is TRBD1 (5 bases). Germline values: CDR1 WSHSY, CDR2 SAAADI. Trimming took 6 bases from V and 4 from J, leaving 13 bases between them. The CDR3 contains 15 residues.

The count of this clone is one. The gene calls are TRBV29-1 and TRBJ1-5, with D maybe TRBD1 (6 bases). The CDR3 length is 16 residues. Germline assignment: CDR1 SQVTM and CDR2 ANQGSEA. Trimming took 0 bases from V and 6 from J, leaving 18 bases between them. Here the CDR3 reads CSVEEGAGGRGQPQHF. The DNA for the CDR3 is TGCAGCGTTGAAGAGGGGGCAGGTGGCCGGGGTCAGCCCCAGCATTTT.

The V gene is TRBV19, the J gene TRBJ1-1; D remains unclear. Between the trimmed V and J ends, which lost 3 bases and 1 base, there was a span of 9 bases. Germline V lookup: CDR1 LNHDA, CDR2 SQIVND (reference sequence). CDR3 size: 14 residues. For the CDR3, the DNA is TGTGCCAGTAGTATGATAGCGCAGAACACTGAAGCTTTCTTT. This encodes CASSMIAQNTEAFF.

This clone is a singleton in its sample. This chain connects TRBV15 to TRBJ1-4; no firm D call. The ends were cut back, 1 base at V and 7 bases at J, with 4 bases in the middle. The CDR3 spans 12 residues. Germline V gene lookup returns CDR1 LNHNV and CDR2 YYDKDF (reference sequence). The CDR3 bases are TGTGCCACCAGCAGAGCCAGTGAAAAACTGTTTTTT. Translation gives CATSRASEKLFF.

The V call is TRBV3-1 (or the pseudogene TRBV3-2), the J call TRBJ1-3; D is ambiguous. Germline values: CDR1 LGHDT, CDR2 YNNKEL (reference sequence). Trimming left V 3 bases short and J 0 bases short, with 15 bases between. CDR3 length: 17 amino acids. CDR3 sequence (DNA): TGTGCCAGCAGCCACTCCGGATTGGGGAGCTCTGGAAACACCATATATTTT. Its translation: CASSHSGLGSSGNTIYF.

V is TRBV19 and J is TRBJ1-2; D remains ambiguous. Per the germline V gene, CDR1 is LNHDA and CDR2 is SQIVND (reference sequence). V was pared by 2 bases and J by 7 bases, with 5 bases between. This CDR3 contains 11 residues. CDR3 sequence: CASSINSGYTF. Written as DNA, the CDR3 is TGTGCCAGTAGTATAAACAGTGGCTACACCTTC.

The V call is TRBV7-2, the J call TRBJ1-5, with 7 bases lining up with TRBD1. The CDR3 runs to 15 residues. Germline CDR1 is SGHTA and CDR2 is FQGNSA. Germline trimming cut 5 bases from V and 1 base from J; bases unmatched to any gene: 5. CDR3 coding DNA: TGTGCCAGCAGCCTACAGGGGCTGAGCAATCAGCCCCAGCATTTT. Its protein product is CASSLQGLSNQPQHF. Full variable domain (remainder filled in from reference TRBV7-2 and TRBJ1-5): GAGVSQSPSNKVTEKGKDVELRCDPISGHTALYWYRQSLGQGLEFLIYFQGNSAPDKSGLPSDRFSAERTGGSVSTLTIQRTQQEDSAVYLCASSLQGLSNQPQHFGDGTRLSIL.

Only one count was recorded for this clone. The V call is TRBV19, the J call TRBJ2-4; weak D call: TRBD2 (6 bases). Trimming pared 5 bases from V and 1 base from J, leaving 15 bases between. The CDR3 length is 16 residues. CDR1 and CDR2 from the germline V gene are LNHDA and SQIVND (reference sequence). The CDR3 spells CASSPTGAGAKNIQYF. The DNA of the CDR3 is TGTGCCAGTAGTCCCACCGGGGCGGGGGCCAAAAACATTCAGTACTTC.

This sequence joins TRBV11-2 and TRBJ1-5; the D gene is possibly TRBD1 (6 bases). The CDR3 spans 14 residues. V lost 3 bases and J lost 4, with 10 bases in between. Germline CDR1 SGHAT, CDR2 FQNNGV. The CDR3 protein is CASSLGGANQPQHF. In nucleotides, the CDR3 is TGTGCCAGCAGCTTGGGGGGGGCAAATCAGCCCCAGCATTTT.